The 10 T cell receptor beta chains given below trace back to one sample, sequenced in a study of OX40 agonist ivuxolimab in advanced cancers. The protocol was immunoSEQ multiplex PCR, while the TCRdb copy is restricted to in-frame clones and leaves out a portion. The table lists 55,000 to 85,000 clones, 70% to 90% of them singletons, with approximately 1.4% in the top ten. The material was CD4+ or CD8+ T cells sorted from blood, obtained in a trial of the OX40 agonist ivuxolimab. The origin of the receptors is an adult with an advanced solid tumor such as melanoma, head and neck, liver or kidney cancer.

V gene TRBV5-6 combines with J gene TRBJ2-5, with a tentative D call TRBD2 (5 bases). The CDR3 length is 16 residues. Germline V lookup: CDR1 SGHDT, CDR2 YYEEEE. V was shortened by 4 bases and J by 2 bases, with 18 bases between the two germline ends. The CDR3: CASSLSLASRQETQYF. The CDR3 region has the DNA TGTGCCAGCAGCCTAAGCTTGGCTAGCAGACAAGAGACCCAGTACTTC.

This clone was observed a single time. J is TRBJ2-5 and V is TRBV19; tentatively, D is TRBD1 or TRBD2 (6 bases each). Trimming left V 3 bases short and J 1 base short, with 15 bases between. The germline CDR1 and CDR2 sequences are LNHDA and SQIVND (reference sequence). This CDR3 comprises 16 residues. The CDR3 coding sequence is TGTGCCAGTAGTATTTCTTCGGGGGCAGGCCAAGAGACCCAGTACTTC. This gives the protein CASSISSGAGQETQYF.

The V call is TRBV18, the J call TRBJ2-5; the D is unclear. Looked up from germline, CDR1 is KGHSH and CDR2 is LQKENI. The V gene lost 2 bases and the J gene lost 2 bases, with 3 bases spanning the gap. The CDR3 spans 12 residues. The CDR3 region has the DNA TGTGCCAGCTCACCAAGGCAAGAGACCCAGTACTTC. Its translation: CASSPRQETQYF.

This clone was seen a few times. V usage is TRBV6-5 and J usage is TRBJ1-6; D possibly corresponds to TRBD1 (6 bases). The CDR3 is made up of 12 amino acids. Germline values: CDR1 MNHEY, CDR2 SVGAGI. V was shortened by 6 bases and J by 10 bases, with 10 bases between the two germline ends. The CDR3 sequence is CASRAGVSPLHF. The CDR3 nucleotides read TGTGCCAGCAGAGCAGGGGTCTCACCCCTCCACTTT.

The chain carries TRBV19 and TRBJ2-3; 7 bases align to TRBD2. The CDR3 contains 15 residues. The V gene end was trimmed by 2 bases and the J gene end by 4 bases; junction bases not matched to a gene: 6. The germline V gene has CDR1 LNHDA and CDR2 SQIVND (reference sequence). The CDR3 region is CASSIPREGPDTQYF. CDR3 nucleotides: TGTGCCAGTAGTATACCCAGGGAGGGGCCAGATACGCAGTATTTT.

Concerning this clone: The sample has other DNA sequences that encode this CDR3 too. J is TRBJ1-1 and V is TRBV10-3; 10 nucleotides align to TRBD1. The CDR3 is made up of 13 amino acids. Unmatched junction bases numbered 10, after V lost 10 bases and J lost 8 bases. The germline CDR1 and CDR2 sequences are ENHRY and SYGVKD. The CDR3 region has the DNA TGTGCCACCTGGGGACAGGGGATCGGGGAAGCTTTCTTT. Translation gives CATWGQGIGEAFF.

V gene TRBV5-8 combines with J gene TRBJ1-1; D is perhaps TRBD1 (5 bases). Trimming stripped 2 bases from V and 0 bases from J, with 8 bases between. The CDR3 runs to 14 residues. Germline CDR1 and CDR2: SGHTS and YDEGEE. The CDR3 reads CASSFDRLNTEAFF. In DNA form, the CDR3 reads TGTGCCAGCAGCTTCGACAGACTGAACACTGAAGCTTTCTTT.

In its sample, this clone was seen once. The chain carries TRBV7-9 and TRBJ2-7; 12 bases align to TRBD2. CDR1 is SEHNR and CDR2 is FQNEAQ in the germline V gene (reference sequence). Losses at the gene ends were 5 bases for V and 4 bases for J; bases not matched to a gene: 6. The CDR3 runs 15 residues. CDR3 nucleotides: TGTGCCAGCAGCATCTCGACTAGCGGGAGATACGAGCAGTACTTC. The encoded protein is CASSISTSGRYEQYF.

The chain carries TRBV18 and TRBJ1-6, with TRBD1 matching over 7 bases. Trimming removed 4 bases from V and 4 bases from J; junction bases left unmatched: 4. The CDR3 has 15 residues. Looked up from germline, CDR1 is KGHSH and CDR2 is LQKENI. The CDR3 DNA reads TGTGCCAGCTCACGAGGACAGGATTATAATTCACCCCTCCACTTT. This sequence encodes CASSRGQDYNSPLHF.

In this sample, this clone turned up once. This chain joins TRBV30 and TRBJ1-6; D not resolved. The germline V gene has CDR1 GTSNPN and CDR2 SVGIG (reference sequence). There are 15 residues in the CDR3. Trimming pared 0 bases from V and 0 bases from J, leaving 6 bases between. CDR3 bases: TGTGCCTGGAGTGTACAGAGCTCCTATAATTCACCCCTCCACTTT. The encoded protein is CAWSVQSSYNSPLHF. Looking up the rest from reference TRBV30 and TRBJ1-6 gives the full variable domain: SQTIHQWPATLVQPVGSPLSLECTVEGTSNPNLYWYRQAAGRGLQLLFYSVGIGQISSEVPQNLSASRPQDRQFILSSKKLLLSDSGFYLCAWSVQSSYNSPLHFGNGTRLTVT.